This T cell receptor (beta chain) was found in a study of blood T cell repertoires in COVID-19. Study at large: T cells, B-cell-depleted T cells, or PBMCs provided the cDNA or gDNA that served as material.

CDR3 length equals 15 residues. The germline gives CDR1 SGHNT, CDR2 YYREEE (reference sequence). V lost 3 bases and J lost 7; bases outside the gene matches: 6. TCRdb keeps only in-frame clones here, not all; method: immunoSEQ multiplex PCR. The data show approximately 250,000 clones, about 86% seen once. Sequences were obtained from peripheral blood. This chain joins TRBV5-4 and TRBJ2-1, with 11 bases aligning to TRBD2. The TCR comes from a man younger than 40 with active or convalescent COVID-19. The DNA of the CDR3 is TGTGCCAGCAGCTCAATAGCGGGGGGGCGAAATGAGCAGTTCTTC. Translation: CASSSIAGGRNEQFF.